This T cell receptor beta chain originates from a study of shared clonotypes between healthy human individuals. Trimming removed 6 bases from V and 3 bases from J, with 12 bases in between. The CDR3 is made up of 12 amino acids. Germline CDR1 SQVTM, CDR2 ANQGSEA. The table came from immunoSEQ multiplex PCR; TCRdb's copy has only in-frame clones and leaves some out. The data contain about 1.1 million clones, around three quarters of them singletons. The V gene is TRBV29-1, the J gene TRBJ2-7; D remains unclear. This receptor was obtained from a man younger than 35 in good health. Some clones in this sample may be carry-over from other donors' samples. The sequenced sample consisted of memory CD4+ T cells from PBMCs. Subset noted: CD45RA-negative fraction. The CDR3 loop is CSVADVDYEQYF. The CDR3 nucleotides read TGCAGCGTCGCCGATGTGGACTACGAGCAGTACTTC.